The rows below give T cell receptor beta chains drawn from one sample of a study of blood T cells in healthy people across ages. TCRdb processed the 5' RACE reads anew with MiXCR; each CDR3 protein has one entry. Among some 560,000 distinct CDR3 sequences listed, about a quarter were seen once. In addition, the sample was reused for a study of T cells of mothers and their children.

The source material was blood. These receptors all come from a boy aged 2 to 9 in good health. CDR3s include the opening cysteine and the closing phenylalanine or tryptophan. The order of the fields is V gene, clone size, J gene, D gene, CDR3 protein, CDR3 DNA. A D gene is named only where the DNA matches it firmly. Clone size is stated in some rows and not others, as once, few, many or a class when expanded.

>TRBV7-2|.|TRBJ2-2|.
CASSLVGSPEAGELFF
TGTGCCAGCAGCTTAGTCGGTAGCCCCGAGGCCGGGGAGCTGTTTTTT
>TRBV5-1|few|TRBJ2-1|TRBD2
CASSPSSGAGGEQFF
TGCGCCAGCAGCCCCTCTAGCGGGGCCGGCGGTGAGCAGTTCTTC
>TRBV7-9|.|TRBJ2-5|TRBD1
CASSTGQPPQYF
TGTGCCAGCAGCACGGGACAGCCCCCCCAGTACTTC
>TRBV7-3|.|TRBJ2-4|TRBD2
CASSLTASGGIKTKNIQYF
TGTGCCAGCAGCTTAACGGCTAGCGGGGGAATCAAAACCAAAAACATTCAGTACTTC
>TRBV4-1|few|TRBJ1-1|.
CASSQLQRPNTEAFF
TGCGCCAGCAGCCAGCTACAGAGGCCCAACACTGAAGCTTTCTTT
>TRBV12-3/TRBV12-4|many|TRBJ1-1|TRBD1
CASSATGTDLAEAFF
TGTGCCAGCAGTGCCACCGGGACAGACTTGGCTGAAGCTTTCTTT
>TRBV15|.|TRBJ1-3|.
CATRRRSGNTIYF
TGTGCCACCAGAAGAAGATCTGGAAACACCATATATTTT
>TRBV9|.|TRBJ1-2|.
CASSVGGGVRNGYTF
TGTGCCAGCAGCGTAGGGGGGGGCGTACGCAATGGCTACACCTTC
>TRBV10-3|few|TRBJ1-4|TRBD1
CAIRPTGNNEKLFF
TGTGCCATCAGACCGACAGGGAATAATGAAAAACTGTTTTTT
>TRBV20-1|.|TRBJ2-4|TRBD1
CSQGDVKNIQYF
TGCAGCCAGGGGGATGTCAAAAACATTCAGTACTTC
>TRBV27|few|TRBJ2-7|.
CASSPPSIYEQYF
TGTGCCAGCAGTCCCCCCTCAATCTACGAGCAGTACTTC
>TRBV9|few|TRBJ2-5|TRBD1
CASSAGQGKETQYF
TGTGCCAGCAGCGCCGGACAGGGGAAAGAGACCCAGTACTTC
>TRBV20-1|few|TRBJ1-2|.
CSARAPLFHSYGYTF
TGCAGTGCTAGAGCCCCCCTCTTTCATTCTTATGGCTACACCTTC
>TRBV9|.|TRBJ2-1|.
CASTEGAGSHEQFF
TGTGCCAGCACCGAGGGGGCGGGGTCCCATGAGCAGTTCTTC
>TRBV2|.|TRBJ2-3|TRBD2
CASFLTSGGASDTQYF
TGTGCCAGTTTCCTTACTAGCGGGGGGGCCTCAGATACGCAGTATTTT
>TRBV5-1|.|TRBJ2-1|.
CASSFSKSSEQFF
TGCGCCAGCAGCTTTAGTAAGTCGAGTGAGCAGTTCTTC
>TRBV7-2|.|TRBJ2-7|.
CASSSRGLSYEQYF
TGTGCCAGCAGCTCCCGGGGACTTTCCTACGAGCAGTACTTC
>TRBV29-1|medium-sized|TRBJ2-1|TRBD2
CSVQAGDGNEQFF
TGCAGCGTTCAAGCGGGAGATGGCAATGAGCAGTTCTTC
>TRBV6-2/TRBV6-3|.|TRBJ2-5|.
CASSYNSAPGIFQEAQYF
TGTGCCAGCAGTTACAACTCGGCGCCGGGGATCTTTCAAGAGGCCCAGTACTTC
>TRBV20-1|.|TRBJ2-3|.
CSARDWALTSTDTQYF
TGCAGTGCTAGAGATTGGGCCTTAACTAGCACAGATACGCAGTATTTT
>TRBV5-1|few|TRBJ1-2|.
CASRRDSSAYGYTF
TGCGCCAGCCGAAGAGACAGTTCCGCTTATGGCTACACCTTC
>TRBV20-1|few|TRBJ2-7|TRBD2
CSARGVSGRTYEQYF
TGCAGTGCTAGAGGGGTTAGCGGGCGCACCTACGAGCAGTACTTC
>TRBV15|.|TRBJ2-5|TRBD2
CATSSTSTMEETQYF
TGTGCCACCAGTTCGACTAGCACGATGGAAGAGACCCAGTACTTC
>TRBV6-2/TRBV6-3|.|TRBJ2-3|TRBD2
CASSDRSSGGSDTQYF
TGTGCCAGCAGCGACAGGTCTAGCGGGGGGTCAGATACGCAGTATTTT
>TRBV4-3|few|TRBJ2-2|.
CASSRIGGNTGELFF
TGCGCCAGCAGCCGCATCGGGGGGAACACCGGGGAGCTGTTTTTT